The 19 T cell receptor beta chains presented below share a single source sample, sequenced in a study of cytomegalovirus exposure and HLA in healthy donors. The PCR made use of 60 Vbeta and 13 Jbeta primers. Produced via immunoSEQ multiplex PCR; TCRdb's table is partial and in-frame only. In the table there are 100,000 to 150,000 clones, more than 65% of which are singletons. The specimen was PBMCs. Receptor source: a middle-aged man in good health and CMV-seronegative.

The chain has TRBV4-1 and TRBJ2-7; 7 bases match TRBD1. Germline-derived CDR1 and CDR2 are MGHRA and YSYEKL. V trimming: 1 base; J trimming: 5 bases; junction bases outside the gene matches: 17. The CDR3 extends over 18 amino acids. This CDR3 reads CASSQADTGTAFGNEQYF. The CDR3 region has the DNA TGCGCCAGCAGCCAAGCTGATACCGGGACAGCATTCGGGAACGAGCAGTACTTC.

The V and J genes are TRBV10-3 and TRBJ2-5; TRBD1 aligns across 9 bases. The CDR3 has 15 amino acids. The germline CDR1 and CDR2 sequences are ENHRY and SYGVKD. The ends lost 6 bases at V and 5 bases at J; junction bases unmatched: 10. CDR3 loop: CAIRARLTGGETQYF. DNA of the CDR3: TGTGCCATCAGAGCAAGGCTGACAGGGGGGGAGACCCAGTACTTC.

This clone was observed a handful of times. The rearrangement uses TRBV2 and TRBJ2-1; no clear D gene. This CDR3 is 11 amino acids long. Trimming left V 1 base short and J 9 bases short, with 4 bases between. Germline V gene sequence: CDR1 SNHLY, CDR2 FYNNEI. The CDR3 spells CASSEESEQFF. The CDR3 DNA follows: TGTGCCAGCAGTGAAGAGAGTGAGCAGTTCTTC.

The genes are TRBV5-1 and TRBJ1-1; tentatively, D is TRBD1 (6 bases). Looked up from germline, CDR1 is SGHRS and CDR2 is YFSETQ. Trimming left V 2 bases short and J 6 bases short, with 14 bases between. This CDR3 has 14 amino acids. The CDR3 region is CASSFGRGDSEAFF. CDR3 DNA sequence: TGCGCCAGCAGCTTCGGCAGGGGCGATTCTGAAGCTTTCTTT.

The V call is TRBV19, the J call TRBJ2-3, with a weak D call TRBD1 (5 bases). Germline V gives CDR1 LNHDA, CDR2 SQIVND (reference sequence). The CDR3 runs 13 residues. Trimming took off 3 bases at V and 2 bases at J, with 6 bases between the two ends. In DNA, the CDR3 is TGTGCCAGTAGTATGGGGCCCACAGATACGCAGTATTTT. It yields the protein CASSMGPTDTQYF.

The chain is built from TRBV9 and TRBJ2-3; D may be TRBD2 (5 bases). V was cut by 4 bases and J by 2 bases, with 14 bases left in between. The CDR3 has 15 residues. The germline gives CDR1 SGDLS, CDR2 YYNGEE. The CDR3 reads CASSPSSAYTDTQYF. The CDR3 coding sequence is TGTGCCAGCAGCCCCAGTAGCGCTTACACAGATACGCAGTATTTT. Full variable domain (rest looked up from reference TRBV9 and TRBJ2-3): DSGVTQTPKHLITATGQRVTLRCSPRSGDLSVYWYQQSLDQGLQFLIQYYNGEERAKGNILERFSAQQFPDLHSELNLSSLELGDSALYFCASSPSSAYTDTQYFGPGTRLTVL.

This rearrangement joins TRBV2 to TRBJ1-2; no clear D gene. Germline CDR1 SNHLY, CDR2 FYNNEI. The V end lost 2 bases, the J end lost 5 bases, and 9 bases lay between the germline ends. The CDR3 runs to 13 residues. The CDR3 region has the DNA TGTGCCAGCAGTGAACTAACCGTTTATGGCTACACCTTC. This codes for CASSELTVYGYTF.

This clone was detected only once. CDR3 sequence reads: CASSRGAGGTGELFF. CDR3 DNA: TGTGCCAGCAGCCGGGGGGCCGGGGGCACCGGGGAGCTGTTTTTT. This rearrangement joins TRBV6-4 to TRBJ2-2; tentatively, D is TRBD2 (7 bases). The CDR3 is made up of 15 amino acids. V was trimmed by 6 bases and J by 4 bases, leaving 15 bases between them. Germline CDR1 reads MRHNA; CDR2 reads SNTAGT.

The chain uses TRBV21-1 and TRBJ2-3; the table names TRBD2, a call not compared with the DNA. TRBV21-1 corresponds to a pseudogene. The CDR3 length is 15 residues. The CDR3 loop is CASSRAGRYTDTQYF. The CDR3 DNA reads TGTGCCAGCAGCAGGGCGGGGAGATACACAGATACGCAGTATTTT.

The V and J genes are TRBV5-1 and TRBJ2-2, with a weak D call TRBD2 (5 bases). Germline CDR1 SGHRS, CDR2 YFSETQ. V was pared by 5 bases and J by 6 bases, with 14 bases between. This CDR3 is built from 14 residues. Written as DNA, the CDR3 is TGCGCCAGCAGGTCGGCTAGCACCGCCGGGGAGCTGTTTTTT. It yields the protein CASRSASTAGELFF.

This sequence joins TRBV2 and TRBJ1-5; no firm D call. The CDR3 loop spans 13 amino acids. Germline V lookup: CDR1 SNHLY, CDR2 FYNNEI. The V gene lost 7 bases and the J gene lost 3 bases, with 10 bases spanning the gap. The CDR3 spells CASTGEVNQPQHF. The CDR3 coding sequence is TGTGCCAGCACCGGGGAGGTCAATCAGCCCCAGCATTTT.

A word on this clone: This same CDR3 is encoded by further DNA sequences in the sample. V gene TRBV7-9 combines with J gene TRBJ2-2; D gene uncertain. The germline gives CDR1 SEHNR, CDR2 FQNEAQ (reference sequence). The CDR3 consists of 12 residues. V lost 6 bases and J 6 bases, leaving 8 bases between the germline ends. The DNA of the CDR3 is TGTGCCAGCAGTCTAATCCCCGGGGAGCTGTTTTTT. This sequence encodes CASSLIPGELFF.

This sequence joins TRBV11-2 and TRBJ2-1, with 12 bases identical to TRBD2. Germline CDR1 is SGHAT and CDR2 is FQNNGV. After removal of 3 bases from V and 9 bases from J, the junction contained 9 bases not matched to a gene. CDR3 size: 16 residues. The CDR3 spells CASSFPSGGAIGEQFF. The CDR3 DNA reads as TGTGCCAGCAGCTTTCCTAGCGGGGGGGCCATAGGTGAGCAGTTCTTC.

This clone showed up just once. The chain joins TRBV27 to TRBJ1-2; 11 bases agree with TRBD1. Germline V CDR1 and CDR2: MNHEY, SMNVEV (reference sequence). After removal of 8 bases from V and 2 bases from J, the junction contained 7 bases not matched to a gene. The CDR3 is made up of 15 amino acids. CDR3 amino acids: CASRDRGLSNYGYTF. The CDR3 DNA reads TGTGCCAGCCGGGACAGGGGGTTATCGAACTATGGCTACACCTTC.

This chain joins TRBV6-6 and TRBJ2-7; possible D gene TRBD1, 5 bases. The CDR3 is 13 amino acids. Trimming removed 4 bases at V and 4 bases at J, with 11 bases between. Germline assignment: CDR1 MNHNY and CDR2 SVGAGI (reference sequence). In DNA, the CDR3 is TGTGCCAGCAGTTGGGCAGGGTCTTACGAGCAGTACTTC. Translation: CASSWAGSYEQYF.

V is TRBV19 and J is TRBJ2-2; 12 positions agree with TRBD2. V lost 6 bases and J lost 1; bases outside the gene matches: 3. Per germline, CDR1 LNHDA and CDR2 SQIVND (reference sequence). The CDR3 has 16 amino acids. CDR3 in DNA: TGTGCCAGTAGGACTAGCGGGGGAGTGAACACCGGGGAGCTGTTTTTT. This translates into CASRTSGGVNTGELFF.

Comments on this clone: The same CDR3 also results from other DNA sequences found in this sample. V usage is TRBV30 and J usage is TRBJ1-6, with TRBD1 as a possible D gene (6 bases). This CDR3 is 14 amino acids long. Germline V lookup: CDR1 GTSNPN, CDR2 SVGIG (reference sequence). Trimming left V 3 bases short and J 7 bases short, with 13 bases between. The DNA for the CDR3 is TGTGCCTGGAGAGCCACAGGGACAAATTCACCCCTCCACTTT. Its translation: CAWRATGTNSPLHF.

This chain uses TRBV6-6 with TRBJ1-1, with 9 bases that match TRBD1. The CDR3 is 15 residues long. After removal of 6 bases from V and 4 bases from J, the junction contained 9 bases not matched to a gene. The germline CDR1 and CDR2 sequences are MNHNY and SVGAGI (reference sequence). This chain's CDR3 is CASRRDRASSTEAFF. Here the CDR3 DNA reads TGTGCCAGCAGGCGGGACAGGGCCTCGAGCACTGAAGCTTTCTTT.

The chain carries TRBV7-8 and TRBJ2-3, with TRBD2 identical over 9 bases. The J segment lost 6 bases and the V segment lost 2 bases, leaving 3 bases of the junction unmatched. Germline loops: CDR1 SGHVS, CDR2 FQNEAQ. The CDR3 runs to 14 residues. CDR3 bases: TGTGCCAGCAGCTTACGACTAGCGGACGATACGCAGTATTTT. It codes for CASSLRLADDTQYF.